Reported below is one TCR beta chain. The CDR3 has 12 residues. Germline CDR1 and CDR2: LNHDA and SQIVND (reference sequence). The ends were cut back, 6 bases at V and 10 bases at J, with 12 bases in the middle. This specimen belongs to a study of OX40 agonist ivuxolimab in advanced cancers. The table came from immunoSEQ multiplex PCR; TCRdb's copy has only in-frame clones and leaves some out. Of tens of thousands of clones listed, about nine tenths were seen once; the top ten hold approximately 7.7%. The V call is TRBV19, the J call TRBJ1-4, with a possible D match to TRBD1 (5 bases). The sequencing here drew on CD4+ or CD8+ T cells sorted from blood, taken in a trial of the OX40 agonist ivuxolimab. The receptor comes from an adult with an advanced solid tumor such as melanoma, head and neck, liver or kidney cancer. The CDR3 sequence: CASSIQRGKLFF. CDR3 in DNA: TGTGCCAGTAGCATCCAGAGGGGAAAACTGTTTTTT.